A selection of T cell receptor beta chains follows, all from one sample in a study of shared clonotypes between healthy human individuals. The protocol was immunoSEQ multiplex PCR, while the TCRdb copy is restricted to in-frame clones and leaves out a portion. The data show under 2,000,000 clones, about 95% seen once. Sequenced material: naive CD8+ T cells sorted from blood. The source of these receptors is a man younger than 30 in good health. CDR3s include the opening cysteine and the closing phenylalanine or tryptophan. A D gene is named only where the DNA matches it firmly. Rows give clone size only sometimes, using once, few, many, or a class for an expanded clone.

TRBJ2-7 TRBV9 TRBD2 once CASSHGLAAYEQYF TGTGCCAGCAGCCATGGACTAGCGGCCTACGAGCAGTACTTC
TRBJ1-1 TRBV11-2 NA NA CASSLEWANTEAFF TGTGCCAGCAGCTTAGAGTGGGCTAACACTGAAGCTTTCTTT
TRBJ2-2 TRBV30 NA NA CAWSFGGELFF TGTGCCTGGAGTTTTGGCGGGGAGCTGTTTTTT
TRBJ2-2 TRBV27 TRBD1 NA CASSEDRGGGELFF TGTGCCAGCAGTGAGGACAGGGGAGGCGGGGAGCTGTTTTTT
TRBJ1-1 TRBV28 NA NA CASSLVVSLPKNTEAFF TGTGCCAGCAGTTTAGTCGTTAGTTTACCGAAGAACACTGAAGCTTTCTTT
TRBJ1-1 TRBV5-1 NA NA CASSLEPVGTTNTEAFF TGCGCCAGCAGCTTGGAGCCGGTAGGGACAACGAACACTGAAGCTTTCTTT
TRBJ1-5 TRBV29-1 NA NA CSEVGADYSNQPQHF TGCAGCGAGGTTGGGGCAGATTATAGCAATCAGCCCCAGCATTTT
TRBJ2-1 TRBV7-9 NA NA CASSLTGDYNEQFF TGTGCCAGCAGCTTAACGGGGGACTACAATGAGCAGTTCTTC
TRBJ2-3 TRBV15 TRBD2 NA CATQGTSGSDTQYF TGTGCCACCCAGGGGACTAGCGGGAGTGATACGCAGTATTTT
TRBJ2-2 TRBV30 NA NA CAWRFLSGTGELFF TGTGCCTGGAGATTTTTATCGGGGACCGGGGAGCTGTTTTTT
TRBJ2-5 TRBV15 TRBD2 NA CATSRDNRAGGPEETQYF TGTGCCACCAGCAGAGATAATCGGGCGGGAGGGCCGGAAGAGACCCAGTACTTC
TRBJ1-2 TRBV29-1 NA NA CSVDDWGAGDYGYTF TGCAGCGTTGACGATTGGGGGGCTGGGGACTATGGCTACACCTTC
TRBJ1-5 TRBV7-9 TRBD1 few CASSDSGQGADQPQHF TGTGCCAGCAGCGATTCTGGGCAGGGGGCCGATCAGCCCCAGCATTTT
TRBJ2-7 TRBV7-9 NA NA CASRPATYEQYF TGTGCCAGCAGGCCGGCGACCTACGAGCAGTACTTC
TRBJ1-6 TRBV27 NA NA CASSLLFDSFNSPLHF TGTGCCAGCAGTTTATTATTCGACAGCTTTAATTCACCCCTCCACTTT
TRBJ2-1 TRBV30 TRBD1 once CAWSNSRDRGNEQFF TGTGCCTGGAGTAACTCCCGGGACAGGGGAAATGAGCAGTTCTTC